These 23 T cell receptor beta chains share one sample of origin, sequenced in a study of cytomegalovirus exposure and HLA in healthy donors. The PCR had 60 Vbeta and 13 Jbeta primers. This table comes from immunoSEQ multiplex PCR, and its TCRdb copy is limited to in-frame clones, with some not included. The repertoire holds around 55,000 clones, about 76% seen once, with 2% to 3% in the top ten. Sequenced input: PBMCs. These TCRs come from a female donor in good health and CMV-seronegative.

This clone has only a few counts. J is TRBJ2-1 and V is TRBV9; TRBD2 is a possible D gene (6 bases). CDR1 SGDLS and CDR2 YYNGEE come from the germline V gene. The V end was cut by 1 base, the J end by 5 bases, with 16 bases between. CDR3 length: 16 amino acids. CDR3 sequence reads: CASSVRRDSPNNEQFF. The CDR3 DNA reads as TGTGCCAGCAGCGTACGGCGGGACTCACCAAACAATGAGCAGTTCTTC.

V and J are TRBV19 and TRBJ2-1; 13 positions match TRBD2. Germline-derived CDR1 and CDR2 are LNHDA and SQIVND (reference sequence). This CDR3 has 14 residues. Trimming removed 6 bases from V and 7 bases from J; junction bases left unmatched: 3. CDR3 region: CASRTSGGRNEQFF. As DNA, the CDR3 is TGTGCCAGTAGGACTAGCGGGGGGCGGAATGAGCAGTTCTTC.

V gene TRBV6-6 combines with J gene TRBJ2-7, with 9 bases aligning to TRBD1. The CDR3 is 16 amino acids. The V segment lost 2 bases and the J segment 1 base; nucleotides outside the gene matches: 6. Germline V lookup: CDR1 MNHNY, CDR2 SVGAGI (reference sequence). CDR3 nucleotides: TGTGCCAGCAGTTACCTCCCACAGGGGGCGTCCTACGAGCAGTACTTC. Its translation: CASSYLPQGASYEQYF.

The CDR3 sequence is CASSSLSYEQYF. CDR3 nucleotide sequence: TGTGCCAGCAGCTCCCTGTCCTACGAGCAGTACTTC. The chain combines TRBV7-9 with TRBJ2-7; D remains ambiguous. The CDR3 has 12 amino acids. V lost 4 bases and J lost 1, with 5 bases in between. Germline values: CDR1 SEHNR, CDR2 FQNEAQ (reference sequence). Drawing the rest from reference TRBV7-9 and TRBJ2-7, the complete variable domain is DTGVSQNPRHKITKRGQNVTFRCDPISEHNRLYWYRQTLGQGPEFLTYFQNEAQLEKSRLLSDRFSAERPKGSFSTLEIQRTEQGDSAMYLCASSSLSYEQYFGPGTRLTVT.

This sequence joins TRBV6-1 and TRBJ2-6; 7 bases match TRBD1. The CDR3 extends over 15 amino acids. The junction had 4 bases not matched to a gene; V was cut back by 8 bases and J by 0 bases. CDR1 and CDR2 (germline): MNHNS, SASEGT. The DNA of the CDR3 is TGTGCCAGCCGGGACAGCCCCTCTGGGGCCAACGTCCTGACTTTC. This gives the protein CASRDSPSGANVLTF.

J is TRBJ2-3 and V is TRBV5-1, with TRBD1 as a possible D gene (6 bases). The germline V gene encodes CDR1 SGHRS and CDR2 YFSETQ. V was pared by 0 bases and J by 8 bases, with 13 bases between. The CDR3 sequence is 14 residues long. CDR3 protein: CASSLVQGKVTQYF. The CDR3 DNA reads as TGCGCCAGCAGCTTGGTGCAGGGGAAAGTTACGCAGTATTTT.

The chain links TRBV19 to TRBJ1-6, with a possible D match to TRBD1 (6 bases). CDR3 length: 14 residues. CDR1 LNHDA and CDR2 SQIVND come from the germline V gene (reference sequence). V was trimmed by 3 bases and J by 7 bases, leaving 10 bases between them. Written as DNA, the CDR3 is TGTGCCAGTAGTATGTGGCAGGGGAATTCACCCCTCCACTTT. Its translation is CASSMWQGNSPLHF. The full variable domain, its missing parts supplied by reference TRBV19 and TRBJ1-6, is DGGITQSPKYLFRKEGQNVTLSCEQNLNHDAMYWYRQDPGQGLRLIYYSQIVNDFQKGDIAEGYSVSREKKESFPLTVTSAQKNPTAFYLCASSMWQGNSPLHFGNGTRLTVT.

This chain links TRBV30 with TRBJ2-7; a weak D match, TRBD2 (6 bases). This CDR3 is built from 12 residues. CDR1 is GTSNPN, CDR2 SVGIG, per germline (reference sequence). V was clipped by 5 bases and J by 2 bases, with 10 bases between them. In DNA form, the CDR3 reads TGTGCCTGGGACGGAGGGGCCTACGAGCAGTACTTC. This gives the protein CAWDGGAYEQYF.

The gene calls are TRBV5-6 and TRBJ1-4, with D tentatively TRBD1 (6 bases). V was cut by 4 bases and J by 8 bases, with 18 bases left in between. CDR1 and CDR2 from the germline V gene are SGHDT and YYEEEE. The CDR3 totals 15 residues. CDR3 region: CASSVRQAPREKLFF. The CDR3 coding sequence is TGTGCCAGCAGCGTGAGACAGGCCCCGAGGGAAAAACTGTTTTTT.

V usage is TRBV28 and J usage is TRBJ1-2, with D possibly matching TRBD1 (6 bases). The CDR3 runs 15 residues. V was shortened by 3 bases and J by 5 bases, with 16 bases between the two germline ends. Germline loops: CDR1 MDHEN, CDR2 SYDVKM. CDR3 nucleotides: TGTGCCAGCAGTTTGGGGGGGCAGCACCATTATGGCTACACCTTC. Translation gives CASSLGGQHHYGYTF.

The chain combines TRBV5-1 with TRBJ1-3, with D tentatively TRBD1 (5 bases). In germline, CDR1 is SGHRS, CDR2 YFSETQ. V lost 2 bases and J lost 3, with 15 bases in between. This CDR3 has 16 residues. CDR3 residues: CASSLGQGTIGNTIYF. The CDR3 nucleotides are TGCGCCAGCAGCTTAGGGCAGGGTACTATTGGAAACACCATATATTTT.

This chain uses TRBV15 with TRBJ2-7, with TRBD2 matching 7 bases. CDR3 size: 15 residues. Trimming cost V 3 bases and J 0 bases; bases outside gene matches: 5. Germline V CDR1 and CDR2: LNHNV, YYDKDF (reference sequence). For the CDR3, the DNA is TGTGCCACCAGCAGGGGGGGAGGGCACTCCTACGAGCAGTACTTC. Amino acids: CATSRGGGHSYEQYF. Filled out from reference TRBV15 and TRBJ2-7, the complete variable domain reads DAMVIQNPRYQVTQFGKPVTLSCSQTLNHNVMYWYQQKSSQAPKLLFHYYDKDFNNEADTPDNFQSRRPNTSFCFLDIRSPGLGDTAMYLCATSRGGGHSYEQYFGPGTRLTVT.

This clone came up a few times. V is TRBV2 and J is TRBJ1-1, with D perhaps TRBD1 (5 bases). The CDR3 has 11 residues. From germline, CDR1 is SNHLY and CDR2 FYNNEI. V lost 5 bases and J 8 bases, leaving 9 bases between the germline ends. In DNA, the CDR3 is TGTGCCAGCAGTCTGGGGCTAGAAGCTTTCTTT. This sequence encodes CASSLGLEAFF. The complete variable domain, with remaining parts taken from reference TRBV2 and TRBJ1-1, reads EPEVTQTPSHQVTQMGQEVILRCVPISNHLYFYWYRQILGQKVEFLVSFYNNEISEKSEIFDDQFSVERPDGSNFTLKIRSTKLEDSAMYFCASSLGLEAFFGQGTRLTVV.

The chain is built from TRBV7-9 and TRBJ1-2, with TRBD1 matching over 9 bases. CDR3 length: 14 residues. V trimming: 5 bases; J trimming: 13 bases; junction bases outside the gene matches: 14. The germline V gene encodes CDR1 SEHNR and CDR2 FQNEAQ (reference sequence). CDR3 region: CASSPPGTGMAGTF. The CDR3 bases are TGTGCCAGCAGCCCCCCAGGGACAGGGATGGCTGGCACCTTC.

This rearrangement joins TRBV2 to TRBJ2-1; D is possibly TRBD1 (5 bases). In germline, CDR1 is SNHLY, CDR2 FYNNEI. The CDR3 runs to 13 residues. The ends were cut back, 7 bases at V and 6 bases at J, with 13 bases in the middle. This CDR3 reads CASNRRWANEQFF. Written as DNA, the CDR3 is TGTGCCAGCAACAGGAGATGGGCCAATGAGCAGTTCTTC.

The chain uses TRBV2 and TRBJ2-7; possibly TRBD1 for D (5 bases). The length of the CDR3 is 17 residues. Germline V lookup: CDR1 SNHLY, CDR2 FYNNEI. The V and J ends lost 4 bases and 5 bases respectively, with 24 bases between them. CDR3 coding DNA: TGTGCCAGCAGTGTTTCCGAGTTGGGTCGCAGGGTGCACGAGCAGTACTTC. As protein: CASSVSELGRRVHEQYF. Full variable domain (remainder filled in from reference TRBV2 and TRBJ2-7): EPEVTQTPSHQVTQMGQEVILRCVPISNHLYFYWYRQILGQKVEFLVSFYNNEISEKSEIFDDQFSVERPDGSNFTLKIRSTKLEDSAMYFCASSVSELGRRVHEQYFGPGTRLTVT.

The CDR3 DNA reads as TGTGCCAGCAGTTTATCAGAGGTGGGTGGCTACACCTTC. Protein: CASSLSEVGGYTF. V is TRBV28 and J is TRBJ1-2; D is unclear. CDR1 and CDR2 from the germline V gene are MDHEN and SYDVKM. Trimming took off 1 base at V and 7 bases at J, with 10 bases between the two ends. The CDR3 is 13 amino acids.

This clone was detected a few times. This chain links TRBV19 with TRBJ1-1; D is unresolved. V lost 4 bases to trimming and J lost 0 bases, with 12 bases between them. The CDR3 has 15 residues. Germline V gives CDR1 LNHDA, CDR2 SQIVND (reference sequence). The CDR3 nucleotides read TGTGCCAGTAGTACCCAAACCACAATGAACACTGAAGCTTTCTTT. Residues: CASSTQTTMNTEAFF.

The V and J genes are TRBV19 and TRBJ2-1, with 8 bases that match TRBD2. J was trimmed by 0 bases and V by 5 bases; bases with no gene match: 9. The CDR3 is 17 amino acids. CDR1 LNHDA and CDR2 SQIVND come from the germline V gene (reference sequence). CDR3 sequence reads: CASSPHGGAGSYNEQFF. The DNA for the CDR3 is TGTGCCAGTAGTCCCCACGGGGGGGCCGGCTCCTACAATGAGCAGTTCTTC.

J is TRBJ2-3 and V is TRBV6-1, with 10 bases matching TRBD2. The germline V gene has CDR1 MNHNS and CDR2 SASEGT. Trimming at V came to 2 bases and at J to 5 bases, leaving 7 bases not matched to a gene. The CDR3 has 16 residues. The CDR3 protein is CASSESLAGAEDTQYF. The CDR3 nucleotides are TGTGCCAGCAGTGAATCTCTAGCGGGGGCGGAAGATACGCAGTATTTT.

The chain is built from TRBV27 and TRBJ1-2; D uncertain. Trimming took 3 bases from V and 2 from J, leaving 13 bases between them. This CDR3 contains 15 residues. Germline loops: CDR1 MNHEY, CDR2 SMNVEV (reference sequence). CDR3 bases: TGTGCCAGCAGTTTGCACTGGGGAGCCAACTATGGCTACACCTTC. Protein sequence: CASSLHWGANYGYTF.

The CDR3 spells CASGGAGGGYGYTF. The CDR3 nucleotides read TGTGCCTCCGGCGGGGCAGGGGGCGGCTATGGCTACACCTTC. This sequence joins TRBV25-1 and TRBJ1-2; 8 nucleotides align to TRBD1. CDR1 is MGHDK and CDR2 is SYGVNS in the germline V gene. CDR3 size: 14 residues. Trimming took 11 bases from V and 4 from J; bases not matched to a gene: 12.

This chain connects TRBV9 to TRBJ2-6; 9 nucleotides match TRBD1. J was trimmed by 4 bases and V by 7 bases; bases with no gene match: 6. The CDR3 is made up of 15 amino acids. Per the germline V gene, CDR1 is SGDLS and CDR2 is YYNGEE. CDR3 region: CASGTGGQGANVLTF. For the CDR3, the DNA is TGTGCCAGCGGAACAGGGGGCCAAGGGGCCAACGTCCTGACTTTC.